This T cell receptor beta chain is from a study of blood T cell repertoires in COVID-19. Study context: Spain, Italy and the United States supplied samples that represented acute and convalescent COVID-19.

Per the original data handling: Reference gene primers were amplified, and this amplification served to estimate nucleated cell counts. Some clones are missing from TCRdb's copy, which holds only in-frame ones; the method was immunoSEQ multiplex PCR. D and trimming were read from the DNA, whereas the V and J calls and clone size are those reported in that table. Of roughly 100,000 clones detected, around 74% appear once; the ten largest clones hold less than 20%. The CDR3 totals 13 residues. V lost 3 bases and J lost 11; bases outside the gene matches: 8. Germline V gives CDR1 SGDLS, CDR2 YYNGEE. Material for sequencing was peripheral blood. The receptor was isolated from a woman between 65 and 79 years old with acute or convalescent COVID-19. The chain carries TRBV9 and TRBJ2-3; 8 nucleotides match TRBD2. DNA for the CDR3: TGTGCCAGCAGCGACGAAGGGACTAGGGTGCAGTATTTT. Protein product: CASSDEGTRVQYF.